This T cell receptor (beta chain) is from a study of identical twins. Findings and caveats of the study: Monozygotic twins shared more out-of-frame TCR alpha than recombination models predicted.

Unique molecular identifiers were present on cDNA, and template switching added a universal primer site. Each CDR3 protein is one row after TCRdb ran MiXCR on the 5' RACE reads. This table has 250,000 or so distinct CDR3 sequences, roughly 7% appearing once. This clonotype was observed a few times. What it binds is not known. The germline CDR1 and CDR2 sequences are SGHRS and YFSETQ. V lost 4 bases, J lost 2 bases, and 15 bases lay in between. This CDR3 spans 15 amino acids. In addition, the sample was reused for a study of yellow fever vaccine responses in identical twins. That study reports: It has been reported that, in twins, the vaccine T cell response seemed partly convergent and partly personalized.

The chain has TRBV5-1 and TRBJ2-5, with a possible D match to TRBD1 (6 bases). The source of this sequence is a woman between 18 and 29 years old in good health. Input material: memory (CD45RO+) T cells sorted from blood. CDR3 amino acids: CASSPTRTDQETQYF. The CDR3 region has the DNA TGCGCCAGCAGCCCTACCAGGACAGATCAAGAGACCCAGTACTTC.